This TCR beta chain was retrieved from a study of graft-versus-host responses after intestinal transplantation. CDR3 length: 15 residues. Profiling relied on immunoSEQ multiplex PCR, and the TCRdb table lists in-frame clones only, not all of them. The sample holds about 69,000 clones, 80% to 95% seen once. The chain uses TRBV21-1 and TRBJ2-7; TRBD2 is the table's D call and was not checked against the DNA. TRBV21-1 is deemed a pseudogene. This material consisted of bone marrow, taken almost 750 days after intestinal transplantation. This receptor was obtained from a human patient who received an intestinal transplant, so some T cells may come from the graft donor. DNA of the CDR3: TGTGCCAGCAGCAAAGCCGGGGGTGACGCGCACGAGCAGTACTTC. Protein: CASSKAGGDAHEQYF.